Here is one T cell receptor beta chain with its context. In the authors' methods: Estimation of nucleated cell counts relied on the amplification of reference gene primers. This table comes from immunoSEQ multiplex PCR, and its TCRdb copy is limited to in-frame clones, with some not included. The DNA was the basis for D and trimming; V, J and clone size are from that table. The sample shows more than 250,000 clones, less than 90% of them seen only once. The record originates from a study of blood T cell repertoires in COVID-19. Study-level background: T cells, B-cell-depleted T cells, or PBMCs provided the cDNA or gDNA that served as material.

The V end lost 1 base, the J end lost 2 bases, and 21 bases lay between the germline ends. Germline CDR1 and CDR2: MGHRA and YSYEKL. The CDR3 length is 18 residues. V gene TRBV4-1 combines with J gene TRBJ2-7; perhaps TRBD2 as D (7 bases). Sequenced sample: peripheral blood. This clonotype originated in a man aged 55 to 69 who had recovered from COVID-19. The CDR3 reads CASSQVGGGGTKAYEQYF. The CDR3 nucleotides are TGCGCCAGCAGCCAAGTAGGTGGGGGGGGGACAAAGGCCTACGAGCAGTACTTC.